One sample yielded the 9 T cell receptor beta chains listed below, sequenced in a study of blood T cell repertoires in COVID-19. Repertoires were generated with immunoSEQ multiplex PCR, while TCRdb's copy carries only in-frame clones and drops some. The table records 55,000 to 80,000 clones, 65% to 90% of them present only once. Sequenced material: peripheral blood. The receptors here all came from a man at least 80 years old with active COVID-19.

The V call is TRBV18, the J call TRBJ2-7; a possible D gene is TRBD2 (5 bases). This CDR3 contains 13 residues. Germline lookup yields CDR1 KGHSH and CDR2 LQKENI. Between the trimmed V and J ends, which lost 0 bases and 3 bases, there was a span of 6 bases. The CDR3 sequence: CASSPPRDYEQYF. The DNA for the CDR3 is TGTGCCAGCTCACCACCGAGGGACTACGAGCAGTACTTC.

The genes are TRBV3-1 (or the pseudogene TRBV3-2) and TRBJ2-3; a possible D gene is TRBD2 (5 bases). CDR1 and CDR2 (germline): LGHDT, YNNKEL (reference sequence). V was shortened by 1 base and J by 4 bases, with 12 bases between the two germline ends. The CDR3 has 15 amino acids. The CDR3 protein is CASSQAVGAADTQYF. Here the CDR3 DNA reads TGTGCCAGCAGCCAAGCTGTAGGAGCGGCAGATACGCAGTATTTT.

This clone has a single count. The chain joins TRBV19 to TRBJ1-1; 7 nucleotides line up with TRBD1. The CDR3 loop spans 15 amino acids. The ends lost 6 bases at V and 0 bases at J; junction bases unmatched: 7. The germline gives CDR1 LNHDA, CDR2 SQIVND (reference sequence). The CDR3 DNA reads as TGTGCCAGTAGACGTCGGGGACAGATGAACACTGAAGCTTTCTTT. It specifies CASRRRGQMNTEAFF.

The CDR3 region is CASSHPETGAEFYSGANVLTF. For the CDR3, the DNA is TGCGCCAGCAGCCACCCCGAGACAGGGGCCGAATTTTACTCTGGGGCCAACGTCCTGACTTTC. V gene TRBV4-1 combines with J gene TRBJ2-6; 8 bases fit TRBD1. Per germline, CDR1 MGHRA and CDR2 YSYEKL. The CDR3 has 21 amino acids. The junction had 16 bases not matched to a gene; V was cut back by 3 bases and J by 0 bases.

As DNA, the CDR3 is TGTGCCAGCAGGGCCACAGGACCTAATGAAAAACTGTTTTTT. Translated: CASRATGPNEKLFF. The chain recombines TRBV28 with TRBJ1-4, with TRBD1 as a possible D gene (5 bases). Germline loops: CDR1 MDHEN, CDR2 SYDVKM. The length of the CDR3 is 14 residues. Trimming removed 6 bases from V and 3 bases from J, with 11 bases in between.

J is TRBJ2-5 and V is TRBV5-1; 9 nucleotides agree with TRBD1. Germline assignment: CDR1 SGHRS and CDR2 YFSETQ. V lost 8 bases and J lost 3; bases outside the gene matches: 5. The CDR3 extends over 13 amino acids. The CDR3 reads CASTGGSEETQYF. The CDR3 DNA follows: TGCGCCAGTACAGGGGGCTCCGAAGAGACCCAGTACTTC.

This chain connects TRBV5-1 to TRBJ1-1, with 7 bases matching TRBD1. Germline V CDR1 and CDR2: SGHRS, YFSETQ. This CDR3 contains 14 residues. The J segment lost 5 bases and the V segment lost 4 bases, leaving 8 bases of the junction unmatched. In DNA form, the CDR3 reads TGCGCCAGCAGCCCTGACAGGGATGGAACTGAAGCTTTCTTT. This codes for CASSPDRDGTEAFF.

The chain couples TRBV5-4 to TRBJ2-1, with 8 bases lining up with TRBD2. Trimming removed 1 base from V and 6 bases from J; junction bases left unmatched: 3. CDR1 and CDR2 (germline): SGHNT, YYREEE (reference sequence). The CDR3 totals 14 residues. Here the CDR3 DNA reads TGTGCCAGCAGCTTGCGGGGGGGTGGCAATGAGCAGTTCTTC. Protein: CASSLRGGGNEQFF.

V gene TRBV7-2 combines with J gene TRBJ1-5; D is unclear. This CDR3 contains 15 residues. In germline, CDR1 is SGHTA, CDR2 FQGNSA. Trimming cost V 3 bases and J 3 bases, with 12 bases left between them. In DNA form, the CDR3 reads TGTGCCAGCAGCTTCCCCCCAGACTTCAATCAGCCCCAGCATTTT. Encoded protein: CASSFPPDFNQPQHF. The full variable domain, with the rest looked up from reference TRBV7-2 and TRBJ1-5, is GAGVSQSPSNKVTEKGKDVELRCDPISGHTALYWYRQSLGQGLEFLIYFQGNSAPDKSGLPSDRFSAERTGGSVSTLTIQRTQQEDSAVYLCASSFPPDFNQPQHFGDGTRLSIL.